This T cell receptor beta chain was recorded in a study of T-cell reconstitution after alpha-beta-depleted transplantation in children. Points from the study as a whole: Newly produced T cells mostly accounted for T-cell counts and diversity one year post-transplant. Two months or so post-transplant, alpha-beta T cells reportedly derived from several hundred expanded graft clones.

This clonotype was counted ten times or more. Its antigen is not identified. For TCRbeta, the library was prepared with unique molecular identifiers. TCRdb reprocessed the PCR reads via MiXCR and lists one record per CDR3 protein. The table lists 780,000 or so distinct CDR3 sequences, around 15% of them singletons. This TCR was recovered from a male patient aged 5 to 17 who had a stem cell transplant for acute lymphoblastic leukemia, so the T cells may come from the graft donor. The sequencing used PBMCs, mostly from graft donor cells, collected 360 days after TCRalphabeta/CD19-depleted stem cell transplant.

In DNA, the CDR3 is TGTGCCACCAGCAGAGATCCGGGGAACGGAGAGCTGTTTTTT. The encoded protein is CATSRDPGNGELFF. The chain employs TRBV15 and TRBJ2-2, with a tentative D call TRBD2 (5 bases). V lost 0 bases to trimming and J lost 11 bases, with 13 bases between them. Germline-derived CDR1 and CDR2 are LNHNV and YYDKDF (reference sequence). The CDR3 sequence is 14 residues long.